Listed here are 14 T cell receptor beta chains from one sample, sequenced in a study of T-cell reconstitution after alpha-beta-depleted transplantation in children. Unique molecular identifiers were used in preparing the TCRbeta library. TCRdb reprocessed the PCR reads with MiXCR, giving one entry per CDR3 protein. The sample records hundreds of thousands of distinct CDR3 sequences, less than 20% being singletons. The sequences come from PBMCs, mostly from graft donor cells, collected 360 days after TCRalphabeta/CD19-depleted stem cell transplant. These receptors came from a male patient younger than 18 who had a stem cell transplant for acute lymphoblastic leukemia, so the T cells may come from the graft donor.

V gene TRBV2 combines with J gene TRBJ2-7; 10 bases agree with TRBD2. The CDR3 has 15 residues. Germline lookup yields CDR1 SNHLY and CDR2 FYNNEI. J gave up 4 bases and V 3 bases, and 6 bases lay outside the gene matches. DNA for the CDR3: TGTGCCAGCAGTGAGTCTAGCGGGAGTTGGTACGAGCAGTACTTC. It is translated as CASSESSGSWYEQYF.

At least ten counts were recorded for this clonotype. The chain links TRBV29-1 to TRBJ2-1, with D unclear. V was clipped by 0 bases and J by 9 bases, with 21 bases between them. The V gene's germline CDR1 is SQVTM and CDR2 ANQGSEA. This CDR3 spans 16 amino acids. The CDR3 is CSVEDLGLSDHTEQFF. The CDR3, as DNA: TGCAGCGTTGAAGACCTGGGCCTATCGGACCACACTGAGCAGTTCTTC.

The table lists this clonotype with many counts. The chain links TRBV12-3 or TRBV12-4 to TRBJ2-1; D perhaps matches TRBD2 (6 bases). The CDR3 is made up of 15 amino acids. Trimming shortened V by 6 bases and J by 6 bases, and 18 bases separated the two germline ends. The CDR3 nucleotides read TGTGCCAGCAGCCCGGAGGGGATAGCGGCCAATGAGCAGTTCTTC. It yields the protein CASSPEGIAANEQFF.

This clonotype was seen more than once but under ten times. The chain recombines TRBV20-1 with TRBJ1-6, with 9 nucleotides matching TRBD1. With 6 bases clipped from V and 2 bases from J, the junction kept 5 bases outside the gene matches. The CDR3 loop spans 15 amino acids. Germline loops: CDR1 DFQATT, CDR2 SNEGSKA (reference sequence). The CDR3 loop is CSADRTGAYNSPLHF. CDR3 coding DNA: TGCAGTGCCGACCGGACAGGGGCCTATAATTCACCCCTCCACTTT.

In this sample, this clonotype turned up a few times. The chain carries TRBV6-6 and TRBJ2-1; 9 nucleotides align to TRBD1. The CDR3 consists of 13 residues. Germline V CDR1 and CDR2: MNHNY, SVGAGI (reference sequence). The V segment lost 6 bases and the J segment 8 bases; nucleotides outside the gene matches: 5. The CDR3 DNA reads as TGTGCCAGCAGCCGGGACAGGGTCGATGAGCAGTTCTTC. Amino acid sequence: CASSRDRVDEQFF.

This clonotype showed up just a few times. The rearrangement joins TRBV7-9 to TRBJ1-2; no definite D call. This CDR3 has 15 amino acids. Germline V CDR1 and CDR2: SEHNR, FQNEAQ (reference sequence). Trimming shortened V by 1 base and J by 1 base, and 10 bases separated the two germline ends. Here the CDR3 DNA reads TGTGCCAGCAGCTTAGATAGCGGCATTAACTATGGCTACACCTTC. Translation: CASSLDSGINYGYTF. Using reference TRBV7-9 and TRBJ1-2 for the parts outside the CDR3, the full variable domain is DTGVSQNPRHKITKRGQNVTFRCDPISEHNRLYWYRQTLGQGPEFLTYFQNEAQLEKSRLLSDRFSAERPKGSFSTLEIQRTEQGDSAMYLCASSLDSGINYGYTFGSGTRLTVV.

The genes are TRBV7-9 and TRBJ1-5; TRBD1 is a possible D gene (6 bases). This CDR3 is built from 14 residues. V lost 1 base and J 4 bases, leaving 8 bases between the germline ends. CDR1 is SEHNR, CDR2 FQNEAQ, per germline (reference sequence). The CDR3 spells CASSLGQENQPQHF. The CDR3 DNA follows: TGTGCCAGCAGCTTAGGACAGGAGAATCAGCCCCAGCATTTT. Looking up the rest from reference TRBV7-9 and TRBJ1-5 gives the full variable domain: DTGVSQNPRHKITKRGQNVTFRCDPISEHNRLYWYRQTLGQGPEFLTYFQNEAQLEKSRLLSDRFSAERPKGSFSTLEIQRTEQGDSAMYLCASSLGQENQPQHFGDGTRLSIL.

Only a few counts were recorded for this clonotype. The V gene is TRBV7-2, the J gene TRBJ2-4, with 11 nucleotides matching TRBD2. The junction had 3 bases not matched to a gene; V was cut back by 0 bases and J by 8 bases. Per the germline V gene, CDR1 is SGHTA and CDR2 is FQGNSA. The CDR3 is 15 amino acids. DNA for the CDR3: TGTGCCAGCAGCTTAGCTAGCGGGAGGGGAGACATTCAGTACTTC. The encoded protein is CASSLASGRGDIQYF. Variable domain in full (rest from reference TRBV7-2 and TRBJ2-4): GAGVSQSPSNKVTEKGKDVELRCDPISGHTALYWYRQSLGQGLEFLIYFQGNSAPDKSGLPSDRFSAERTGGSVSTLTIQRTQQEDSAVYLCASSLASGRGDIQYFGAGTRLSVL.

The V gene is TRBV12-3 or TRBV12-4, the J gene TRBJ2-1; 10 bases align to TRBD2. This CDR3 comprises 16 residues. V shed 6 bases and J 7 bases; nucleotides not matched to a gene: 12. CDR3 loop: CASRPSLAGVGNEQFF. CDR3 nucleotides: TGTGCCAGCAGGCCCTCCCTAGCGGGAGTCGGTAATGAGCAGTTCTTC.

Many counts were recorded for this clonotype. The chain combines TRBV7-9 with TRBJ2-5; D is possibly TRBD2 (6 bases). Per germline, CDR1 SEHNR and CDR2 FQNEAQ (reference sequence). CDR3 size: 16 residues. The V end was cut by 6 bases, the J end by 4 bases, with 21 bases between. CDR3 sequence: CASRPKARGSRETQYF. The CDR3 nucleotides read TGTGCCAGCAGACCCAAAGCGCGGGGTTCGAGAGAGACCCAGTACTTC.

This clonotype appeared a few times. V is TRBV15 and J is TRBJ1-4; D ambiguous. Trimming took off 0 bases at V and 2 bases at J, with 16 bases between the two ends. This CDR3 region has 18 residues. Germline-derived CDR1 and CDR2 are LNHNV and YYDKDF (reference sequence). DNA of the CDR3: TGTGCCACCAGCAGAGAGAAAGGCCGCCCGTGGACTAATGAAAAACTGTTTTTT. This codes for CATSREKGRPWTNEKLFF.

The chain carries TRBV18 and TRBJ2-1; D remains ambiguous. The V gene lost 4 bases and the J gene lost 8 bases, with 12 bases spanning the gap. CDR1 is KGHSH, CDR2 LQKENI, per germline. The CDR3 has 13 residues. The CDR3 reads CASSLDPFDEQFF. DNA of the CDR3: TGTGCCAGCTCACTCGACCCGTTTGATGAGCAGTTCTTC.

This clonotype was observed a few times. The rearrangement joins TRBV29-1 to TRBJ2-3; 7 bases fit TRBD1. Germline V gene data show CDR1 as SQVTM and CDR2 as ANQGSEA. The V gene end was trimmed by 5 bases and the J gene end by 2 bases; junction bases not matched to a gene: 10. This CDR3 region has 15 residues. CDR3 DNA: TGCAGCGTTCGAGCTAGGGGGCTACACACAGATACGCAGTATTTT. Its translation: CSVRARGLHTDTQYF.

V usage is TRBV6-5 and J usage is TRBJ2-7; D perhaps matches TRBD2 (6 bases). The CDR3 sequence is 15 residues long. Germline loops: CDR1 MNHEY, CDR2 SVGAGI. Trimming shortened V by 2 bases and J by 1 base, and 12 bases separated the two germline ends. The DNA of the CDR3 is TGTGCCAGCAGTTACCTCGGGGGAGGATCCTACGAGCAGTACTTC. It encodes CASSYLGGGSYEQYF.